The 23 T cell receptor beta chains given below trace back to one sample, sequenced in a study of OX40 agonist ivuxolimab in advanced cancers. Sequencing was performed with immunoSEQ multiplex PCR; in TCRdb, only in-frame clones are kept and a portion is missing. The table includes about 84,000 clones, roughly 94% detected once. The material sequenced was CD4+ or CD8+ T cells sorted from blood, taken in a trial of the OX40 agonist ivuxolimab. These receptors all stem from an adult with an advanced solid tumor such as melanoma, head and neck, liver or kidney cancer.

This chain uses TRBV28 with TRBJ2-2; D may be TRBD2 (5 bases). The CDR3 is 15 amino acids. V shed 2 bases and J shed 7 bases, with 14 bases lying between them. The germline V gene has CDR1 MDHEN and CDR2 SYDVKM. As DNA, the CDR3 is TGTGCCAGCAGTTTAGAACCCTTAGCGAGCGGGGAGCTGTTTTTT. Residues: CASSLEPLASGELFF.

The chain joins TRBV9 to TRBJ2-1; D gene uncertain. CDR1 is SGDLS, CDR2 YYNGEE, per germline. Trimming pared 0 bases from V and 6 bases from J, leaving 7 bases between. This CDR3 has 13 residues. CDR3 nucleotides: TGTGCCAGCAGCGTAGACAACACCAATGAGCAGTTCTTC. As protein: CASSVDNTNEQFF.

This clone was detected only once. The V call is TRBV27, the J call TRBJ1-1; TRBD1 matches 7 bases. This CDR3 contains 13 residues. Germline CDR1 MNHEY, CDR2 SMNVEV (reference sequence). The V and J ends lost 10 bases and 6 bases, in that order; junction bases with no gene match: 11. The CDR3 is CATSSRQGAEAFF. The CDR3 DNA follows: TGTGCCACCTCTTCCAGACAGGGCGCTGAAGCTTTCTTT.

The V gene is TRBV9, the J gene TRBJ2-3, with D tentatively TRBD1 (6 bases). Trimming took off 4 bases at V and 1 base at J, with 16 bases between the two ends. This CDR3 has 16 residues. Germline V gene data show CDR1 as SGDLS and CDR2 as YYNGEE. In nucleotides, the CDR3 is TGTGCCAGCAGCTTGCGACCGGGACACCGCACAGATACGCAGTATTTT. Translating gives CASSLRPGHRTDTQYF. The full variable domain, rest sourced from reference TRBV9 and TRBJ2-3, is DSGVTQTPKHLITATGQRVTLRCSPRSGDLSVYWYQQSLDQGLQFLIQYYNGEERAKGNILERFSAQQFPDLHSELNLSSLELGDSALYFCASSLRPGHRTDTQYFGPGTRLTVL.

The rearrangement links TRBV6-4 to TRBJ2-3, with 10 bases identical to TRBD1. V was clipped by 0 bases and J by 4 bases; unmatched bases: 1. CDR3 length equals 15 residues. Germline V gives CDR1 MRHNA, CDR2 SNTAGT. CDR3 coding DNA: TGTGCCAGCAGTGACTCGACAGGGGGCGCAGATACGCAGTATTTT. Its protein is CASSDSTGGADTQYF.

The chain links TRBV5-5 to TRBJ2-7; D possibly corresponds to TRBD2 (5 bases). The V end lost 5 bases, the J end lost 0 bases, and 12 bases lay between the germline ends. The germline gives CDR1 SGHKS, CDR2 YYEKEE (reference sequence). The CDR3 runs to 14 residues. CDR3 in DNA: TGTGCCAGCAGGACCGGGGTTAGCTCCTACGAGCAGTACTTC. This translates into CASRTGVSSYEQYF.

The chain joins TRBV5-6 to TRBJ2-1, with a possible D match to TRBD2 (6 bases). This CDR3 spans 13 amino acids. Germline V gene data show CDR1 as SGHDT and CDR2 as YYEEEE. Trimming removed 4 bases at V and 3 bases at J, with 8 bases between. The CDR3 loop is CASSPDYYNEQFF. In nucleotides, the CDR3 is TGTGCCAGCAGCCCGGACTACTACAATGAGCAGTTCTTC. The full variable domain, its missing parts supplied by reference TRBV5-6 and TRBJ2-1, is DAGVTQSPTHLIKTRGQQVTLRCSPKSGHDTVSWYQQALGQGPQFIFQYYEEEERQRGNFPDRFSGHQFPNYSSELNVNALLLGDSALYLCASSPDYYNEQFFGPGTRLTVL.

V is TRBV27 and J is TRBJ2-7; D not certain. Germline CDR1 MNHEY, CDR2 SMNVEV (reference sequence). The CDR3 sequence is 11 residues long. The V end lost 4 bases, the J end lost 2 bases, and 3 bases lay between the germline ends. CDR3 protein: CASSSPYEQYF. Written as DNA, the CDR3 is TGTGCCAGCAGTTCGCCCTACGAGCAGTACTTC.

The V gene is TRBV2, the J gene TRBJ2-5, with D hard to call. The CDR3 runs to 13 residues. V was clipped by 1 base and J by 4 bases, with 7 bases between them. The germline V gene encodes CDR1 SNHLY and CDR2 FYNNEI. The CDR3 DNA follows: TGTGCCAGCAGTGAAGTAGTCCGAGAGACCCAGTACTTC. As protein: CASSEVVRETQYF.

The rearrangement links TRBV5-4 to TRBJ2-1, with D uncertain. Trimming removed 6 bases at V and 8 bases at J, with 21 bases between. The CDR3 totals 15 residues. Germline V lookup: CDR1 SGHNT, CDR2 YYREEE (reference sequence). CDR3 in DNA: TGTGCCAGCAACCCGAGCGAGGCCTCATTGGATGAGCAGTTCTTC. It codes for CASNPSEASLDEQFF. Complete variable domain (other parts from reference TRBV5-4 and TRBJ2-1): ETGVTQSPTHLIKTRGQQVTLRCSSQSGHNTVSWYQQALGQGPQFIFQYYREEENGRGNFPPRFSGLQFPNYSSELNVNALELDDSALYLCASNPSEASLDEQFFGPGTRLTVL.

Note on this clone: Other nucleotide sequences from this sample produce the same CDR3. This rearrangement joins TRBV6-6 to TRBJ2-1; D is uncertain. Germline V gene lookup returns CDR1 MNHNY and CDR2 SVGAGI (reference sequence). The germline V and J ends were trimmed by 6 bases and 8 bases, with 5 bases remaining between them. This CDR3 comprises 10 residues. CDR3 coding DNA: TGTGCCAGCAGCTCTTATGAGCAGTTCTTC. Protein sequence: CASSSYEQFF.

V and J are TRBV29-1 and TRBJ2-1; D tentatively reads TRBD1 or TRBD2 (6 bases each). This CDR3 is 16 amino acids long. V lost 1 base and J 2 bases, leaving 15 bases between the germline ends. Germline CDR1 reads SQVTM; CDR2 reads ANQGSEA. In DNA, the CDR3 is TGCAGCGTTGAAGGGGGGGCGGGACGGACCTACAATGAGCAGTTCTTC. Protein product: CSVEGGAGRTYNEQFF.

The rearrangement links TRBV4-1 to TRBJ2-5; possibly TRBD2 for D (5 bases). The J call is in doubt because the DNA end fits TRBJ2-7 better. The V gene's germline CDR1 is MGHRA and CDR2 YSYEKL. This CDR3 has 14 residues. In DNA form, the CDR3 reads TGCGCCAGCAGCCAAGACCCAGGACTCTACGAGCAGTACTTC. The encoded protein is CASSQDPGLYEQYF.

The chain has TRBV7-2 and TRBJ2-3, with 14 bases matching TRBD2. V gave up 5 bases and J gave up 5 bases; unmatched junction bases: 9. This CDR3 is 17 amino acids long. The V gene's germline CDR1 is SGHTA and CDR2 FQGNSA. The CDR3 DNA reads TGTGCCAGCAGCGAGGGGACTAGCGGGAGAACTGGAGATACGCAGTATTTT. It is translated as CASSEGTSGRTGDTQYF.

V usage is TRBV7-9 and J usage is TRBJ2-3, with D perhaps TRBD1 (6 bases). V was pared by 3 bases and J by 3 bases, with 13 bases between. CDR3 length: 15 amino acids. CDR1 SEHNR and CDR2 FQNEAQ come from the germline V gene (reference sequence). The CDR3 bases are TGTGCCAGCAGCTTCCCAGGGGCAGGGACAGATACGCAGTATTTT. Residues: CASSFPGAGTDTQYF.

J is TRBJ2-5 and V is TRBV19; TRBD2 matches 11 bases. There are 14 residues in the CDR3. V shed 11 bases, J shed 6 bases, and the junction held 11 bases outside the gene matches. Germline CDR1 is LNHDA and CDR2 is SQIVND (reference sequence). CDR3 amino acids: CASGISGRAQTQYF. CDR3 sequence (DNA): TGTGCCTCAGGGATTAGCGGGAGGGCACAGACCCAGTACTTC.

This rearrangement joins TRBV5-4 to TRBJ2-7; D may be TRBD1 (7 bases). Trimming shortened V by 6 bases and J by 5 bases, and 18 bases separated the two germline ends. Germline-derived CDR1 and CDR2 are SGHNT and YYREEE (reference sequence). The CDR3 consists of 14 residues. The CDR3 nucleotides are TGTGCCAGCAACGTCCCAGACAGGGAGGACGAGCAGTACTTC. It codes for CASNVPDREDEQYF.

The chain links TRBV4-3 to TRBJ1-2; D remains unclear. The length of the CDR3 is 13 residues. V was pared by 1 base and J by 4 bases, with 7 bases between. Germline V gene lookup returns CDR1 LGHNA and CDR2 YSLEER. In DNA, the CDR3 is TGCGCCAGCAGCCAAGTCTCAGGCTATGGCTACACCTTC. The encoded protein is CASSQVSGYGYTF.

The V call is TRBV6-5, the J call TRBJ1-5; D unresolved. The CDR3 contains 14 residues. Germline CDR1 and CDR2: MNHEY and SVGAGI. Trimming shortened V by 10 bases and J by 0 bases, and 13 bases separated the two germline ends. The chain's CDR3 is CATQEAFSNQPQHF. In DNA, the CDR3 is TGTGCCACCCAGGAGGCCTTTAGCAATCAGCCCCAGCATTTT.

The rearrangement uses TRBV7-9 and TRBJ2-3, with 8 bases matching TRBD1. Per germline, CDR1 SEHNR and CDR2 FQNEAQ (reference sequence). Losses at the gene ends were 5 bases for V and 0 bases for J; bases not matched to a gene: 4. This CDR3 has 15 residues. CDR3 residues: CASSPRGPSTDTQYF. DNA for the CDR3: TGTGCCAGCAGCCCCAGGGGGCCTAGCACAGATACGCAGTATTTT.

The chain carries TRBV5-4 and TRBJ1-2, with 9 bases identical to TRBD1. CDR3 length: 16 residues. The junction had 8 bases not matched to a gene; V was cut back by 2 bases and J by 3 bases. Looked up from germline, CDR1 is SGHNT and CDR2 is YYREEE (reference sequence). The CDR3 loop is CASSFPQGARYYGYTF. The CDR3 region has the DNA TGTGCCAGCAGCTTCCCACAGGGGGCGCGTTACTATGGCTACACCTTC.

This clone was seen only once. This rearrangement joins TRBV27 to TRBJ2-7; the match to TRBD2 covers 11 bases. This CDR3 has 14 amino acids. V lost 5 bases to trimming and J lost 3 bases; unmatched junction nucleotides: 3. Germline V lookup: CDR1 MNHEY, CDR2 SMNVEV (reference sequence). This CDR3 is CASSPGLAVYEQYF. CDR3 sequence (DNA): TGTGCCAGCAGTCCGGGACTAGCGGTCTACGAGCAGTACTTC.

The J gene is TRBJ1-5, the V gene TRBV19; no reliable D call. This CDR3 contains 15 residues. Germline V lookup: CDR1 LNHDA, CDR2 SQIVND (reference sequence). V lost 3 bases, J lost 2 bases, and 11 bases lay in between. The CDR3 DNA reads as TGTGCCAGTAGTATGGCTCTTGTCGGCAATCAGCCCCAGCATTTT. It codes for CASSMALVGNQPQHF.